A selection of T cell receptor beta chains follows, all from one sample in a study of blood T cell repertoires in COVID-19. The data were produced by immunoSEQ multiplex PCR, yet TCRdb's version contains in-frame clones alone and is incomplete. The repertoire holds hundreds of thousands of clones, with approximately 80% as singletons. The sequenced sample consisted of peripheral blood. The receptor set was obtained from an elderly woman with active or convalescent COVID-19. The CDR3 runs from the conserved cysteine through the conserved F or W. The order of the fields is CDR3 length, J gene, D gene, V gene, clone size, CDR3 DNA, CDR3 protein. The D gene is left open where the match is weak. Expanded clones are given a class, and other clones once, few, many or no size at all.

len: 16
j_gene: TRBJ1-2
d_gene: TRBD1
v_gene: TRBV5-5
abundance: .
CDR3nt: TGTGCCAGCAGCTTTCCCATCCCCGGGACAGGGGCGGGCTACACCTTC
CDR3aa: CASSFPIPGTGAGYTF

len: 14
j_gene: TRBJ1-3
d_gene: .
v_gene: TRBV19
abundance: few
CDR3nt: TGTGCCAGTGCCAGGGGTGGCTCTGGAAACACCATATATTTT
CDR3aa: CASARGGSGNTIYF

len: 11
j_gene: TRBJ1-2
d_gene: .
v_gene: TRBV2
abundance: .
CDR3nt: TGTGCCAGCAGTGAACTCTATGGCTACACCTTC
CDR3aa: CASSELYGYTF

len: 15
j_gene: TRBJ1-6
d_gene: TRBD1
v_gene: TRBV6-6
abundance: once
CDR3nt: TGTGCCAGCAGCCAGACAGGGGGCAATAATTCACCCCTCCACTTT
CDR3aa: CASSQTGGNNSPLHF

len: 12
j_gene: TRBJ2-3
d_gene: .
v_gene: TRBV7-9
abundance: .
CDR3nt: TGTGCCAGCAGCTTTGAACAGGGTACGCAGTATTTT
CDR3aa: CASSFEQGTQYF

len: 14
j_gene: TRBJ2-2
d_gene: TRBD1
v_gene: TRBV5-8
abundance: .
CDR3nt: TGTGCCAGCAGGGACAGGGCGAACACCGGGGAGCTGTTTTTT
CDR3aa: CASRDRANTGELFF

len: 15
j_gene: TRBJ1-3
d_gene: .
v_gene: TRBV6-5
abundance: .
CDR3nt: TGTGCCAGCAGCCTAGACCGCCACTCTGGAAACACCATATATTTT
CDR3aa: CASSLDRHSGNTIYF

len: 16
j_gene: TRBJ2-1
d_gene: .
v_gene: TRBV7-8
abundance: .
CDR3nt: TGTGCCAGCAGTCCTCTTGGGGGGGCTTTCTACAATGAGCAGTTCTTC
CDR3aa: CASSPLGGAFYNEQFF

len: 13
j_gene: TRBJ1-2
d_gene: .
v_gene: TRBV5-1
abundance: .
CDR3nt: TGCGCCAGCACAGGACATCCCAACTATGGCTACACCTTC
CDR3aa: CASTGHPNYGYTF

len: 13
j_gene: TRBJ2-7
d_gene: .
v_gene: TRBV4-2
abundance: .
CDR3nt: TGTGCCAGCAGCCAGGCGGGGATGGGTGAGCAGTACTTC
CDR3aa: CASSQAGMGEQYF

len: 20
j_gene: TRBJ1-5
d_gene: TRBD1
v_gene: TRBV6-1
abundance: .
CDR3nt: TGTGCCAGCAGTGAAGCGCGCCGGGACAGGCCTCGGGTCGAGGATCAGCCCCAGCATTTT
CDR3aa: CASSEARRDRPRVEDQPQHF

len: 14
j_gene: TRBJ2-3
d_gene: TRBD1
v_gene: TRBV5-1
abundance: .
CDR3nt: TGCGCCAGCAGCGAGGACAGGGGCGCAGATACGCAGTATTTT
CDR3aa: CASSEDRGADTQYF

len: 14
j_gene: TRBJ2-7
d_gene: .
v_gene: TRBV27
abundance: few
CDR3nt: TGTGCCAGCACAGGGGGGCCCCAATCCTACGAGCAGTACTTC
CDR3aa: CASTGGPQSYEQYF

len: 13
j_gene: TRBJ1-2
d_gene: .
v_gene: TRBV30
abundance: .
CDR3nt: TGTGCCTGGAGTGTAAACAGTGGCACCCCGTTTGCCTTC
CDR3aa: CAWSVNSGTPFAF

len: 16
j_gene: TRBJ2-2
d_gene: TRBD1
v_gene: TRBV5-1
abundance: .
CDR3nt: TGCGCCAGCAGCTTGGGTGGACAGGGGGGCACCGGGGAGCTGTTTTTT
CDR3aa: CASSLGGQGGTGELFF

len: 18
j_gene: TRBJ2-1
d_gene: TRBD2
v_gene: TRBV4-1
abundance: .
CDR3nt: TGCGCCAGCAGCCAAGCGCCAGCAGCGGGAGGGCCAGGGAATGAGCAGTTCTTC
CDR3aa: CASSQAPAAGGPGNEQFF

len: 13
j_gene: TRBJ2-5
d_gene: .
v_gene: TRBV5-4
abundance: .
CDR3nt: TGTGCCAGCAGCTTGGGGGCACAAGAGACCCAGTACTTC
CDR3aa: CASSLGAQETQYF

len: 13
j_gene: TRBJ2-7
d_gene: TRBD2
v_gene: TRBV5-1
abundance: many
CDR3nt: TGCGCCAGCAGCCCAGCGGGAAGATACGAGCAGTACTTC
CDR3aa: CASSPAGRYEQYF

len: 16
j_gene: TRBJ2-2
d_gene: TRBD2
v_gene: TRBV2
abundance: .
CDR3nt: TGTGCCAGCAGTGTAAACGGGGGGGCCGCTGGAGGGGAGCTGTTTTTT
CDR3aa: CASSVNGGAAGGELFF

len: 18
j_gene: TRBJ2-7
d_gene: TRBD2
v_gene: TRBV6-2/TRBV6-3
abundance: once
CDR3nt: TGTGCCAGCAGTTACTCGATACCCCTAGCGGGAAGTAGCTACGAGCAGTACTTC
CDR3aa: CASSYSIPLAGSSYEQYF

len: 17
j_gene: TRBJ2-7
d_gene: TRBD2
v_gene: TRBV4-2
abundance: .
CDR3nt: TGTGCCAGCAGCCAAAAACAGAAAGCGGGAGGTCCTTACGAGCAGTACTTC
CDR3aa: CASSQKQKAGGPYEQYF

len: 13
j_gene: TRBJ1-3
d_gene: .
v_gene: TRBV18
abundance: .
CDR3nt: TGTGCCAGCTCACCACCAGGGAGGAACACCATATATTTT
CDR3aa: CASSPPGRNTIYF

len: 14
j_gene: TRBJ1-1
d_gene: .
v_gene: TRBV20-1
abundance: .
CDR3nt: TGCAGTGCTAGTCAACCGGGAAGGAACACTGAAGCTTTCTTT
CDR3aa: CSASQPGRNTEAFF

len: 12
j_gene: TRBJ1-1
d_gene: .
v_gene: TRBV28
abundance: .
CDR3nt: TGTGCCAGCGAGGAAGGGAACACTGAAGCTTTCTTT
CDR3aa: CASEEGNTEAFF

len: 13
j_gene: TRBJ2-7
d_gene: TRBD2
v_gene: TRBV28
abundance: .
CDR3nt: TGTGCCAGCGGAGGGCGGGAGTCTCACGAGCAGTACTTC
CDR3aa: CASGGRESHEQYF

len: 15
j_gene: TRBJ2-2
d_gene: TRBD1
v_gene: TRBV27
abundance: .
CDR3nt: TGTGCCAGCAGTTGGGACAGGCAGCGGAGCGGGGAGCTGTTTTTT
CDR3aa: CASSWDRQRSGELFF

len: 16
j_gene: TRBJ1-5
d_gene: TRBD1
v_gene: TRBV28
abundance: .
CDR3nt: TGTGCCAGCAGGATTGGTGGGACAGGGGTAAATCAGCCCCAGCATTTT
CDR3aa: CASRIGGTGVNQPQHF

len: 14
j_gene: TRBJ2-5
d_gene: .
v_gene: TRBV5-4
abundance: .
CDR3nt: TGTGCCAGCAGCTCTGCGGGGGCCCAAGAGACCCAGTACTTC
CDR3aa: CASSSAGAQETQYF

len: 15
j_gene: TRBJ1-6
d_gene: TRBD1
v_gene: TRBV9
abundance: .
CDR3nt: TGTGCCAGCAGCGGGCGGGACAGCTATAATTCACCCCTCCACTTT
CDR3aa: CASSGRDSYNSPLHF

len: 15
j_gene: TRBJ2-4
d_gene: .
v_gene: TRBV19
abundance: .
CDR3nt: TGTGCCAGTAGTATGGCCGGGGAAGCCAAAAACATTCAGTACTTC
CDR3aa: CASSMAGEAKNIQYF

len: 12
j_gene: TRBJ1-4
d_gene: TRBD1
v_gene: TRBV28
abundance: .
CDR3nt: TGTGCCAGTAAGAACGGGGACAGGCAACTGTTTTTT
CDR3aa: CASKNGDRQLFF

len: 15
j_gene: TRBJ2-2
d_gene: .
v_gene: TRBV7-9
abundance: .
CDR3nt: TGTGCCAGCAGCTTATTAGCTGTGAACACCGGGGAGCTGTTTTTT
CDR3aa: CASSLLAVNTGELFF

len: 16
j_gene: TRBJ2-3
d_gene: TRBD1
v_gene: TRBV5-1
abundance: .
CDR3nt: TGCGCCAGCAGCTTAAGCCCGGGACAGGGTACAGATACGCAGTATTTT
CDR3aa: CASSLSPGQGTDTQYF

len: 15
j_gene: TRBJ1-2
d_gene: .
v_gene: TRBV24-1
abundance: .
CDR3nt: TGTGCCACCAGTGACAAGAAAACAGGGTCCTATGGCTACACCTTC
CDR3aa: CATSDKKTGSYGYTF

len: 12
j_gene: TRBJ2-1
d_gene: .
v_gene: TRBV12-3/TRBV12-4
abundance: few
CDR3nt: TGTGCCAGCAGTACCACACAGGGAAAGCAGTTCTTC
CDR3aa: CASSTTQGKQFF

len: 14
j_gene: TRBJ1-2
d_gene: .
v_gene: TRBV7-5
abundance: .
CDR3nt: TGTGCCAGAAGCCCTGACAGGTGCCCCTATGGCTACACCTTC
CDR3aa: CARSPDRCPYGYTF

len: 16
j_gene: TRBJ2-7
d_gene: TRBD2
v_gene: TRBV7-2
abundance: .
CDR3nt: TGTGCCAGCAGCCCATCGAGCGGGAGGGCCATATCCGAGCAGTACTTC
CDR3aa: CASSPSSGRAISEQYF

len: 13
j_gene: TRBJ2-5
d_gene: .
v_gene: TRBV19
abundance: .
CDR3nt: TGTGCCAGCGGACCGACAGAGAGGCGGACCCAGTACTTC
CDR3aa: CASGPTERRTQYF

len: 14
j_gene: TRBJ1-1
d_gene: .
v_gene: TRBV27
abundance: .
CDR3nt: TGTGCCAGCAGTTTGGGGCCCGTGAACACTGAAGCTTTCTTT
CDR3aa: CASSLGPVNTEAFF

len: 14
j_gene: TRBJ1-6
d_gene: .
v_gene: TRBV27
abundance: .
CDR3nt: TGTGCCACATCCGGGATCTCCTATAATTCACCCCTCCACTTT
CDR3aa: CATSGISYNSPLHF

len: 16
j_gene: TRBJ1-1
d_gene: .
v_gene: TRBV10-3
abundance: .
CDR3nt: TGTGCCATCAGACCCTCCCGGGAGCCCCCGAACACTGAAGCTTTCTTT
CDR3aa: CAIRPSREPPNTEAFF

len: 13
j_gene: TRBJ1-2
d_gene: .
v_gene: TRBV3-1/TRBV3-2
abundance: .
CDR3nt: TGTGCCAGCAGCCAAGAGTCCAGGGGTGGCTACACCTTC
CDR3aa: CASSQESRGGYTF

len: 10
j_gene: TRBJ2-1
d_gene: .
v_gene: TRBV2
abundance: .
CDR3nt: TGTGCCAGCAGTGGGACAGTCCAGTTCTTC
CDR3aa: CASSGTVQFF

len: 13
j_gene: TRBJ1-2
d_gene: TRBD1
v_gene: TRBV7-2
abundance: .
CDR3nt: TGTGCCAGCAGCCGGGACAGGAACTATGGCTACACCTTC
CDR3aa: CASSRDRNYGYTF

len: 13
j_gene: TRBJ1-2
d_gene: TRBD1
v_gene: TRBV12-3/TRBV12-4
abundance: .
CDR3nt: TGTGCCAGCAGTCCGACAGGGAACTATGGCTACACCTTC
CDR3aa: CASSPTGNYGYTF

len: 16
j_gene: TRBJ2-7
d_gene: .
v_gene: TRBV15
abundance: .
CDR3nt: TGTGCCACCAGCAGAAGTGGCGGCACCTTCTCCTACGAGCAGTACTTC
CDR3aa: CATSRSGGTFSYEQYF

len: 17
j_gene: TRBJ1-2
d_gene: TRBD1
v_gene: TRBV5-4
abundance: .
CDR3nt: TGTGCCAGCAGGTCCGGACAGGGCCGGTTCACTAACTATGGCTACACCTTC
CDR3aa: CASRSGQGRFTNYGYTF

len: 14
j_gene: TRBJ1-3
d_gene: .
v_gene: TRBV28
abundance: .
CDR3nt: TGTGCCAGCAGTGTCGTGGGGCAAAGAAACACCATATATTTT
CDR3aa: CASSVVGQRNTIYF

len: 12
j_gene: TRBJ2-5
d_gene: TRBD2
v_gene: TRBV5-4
abundance: once
CDR3nt: TGTGCCATTGGGGAGGGCGGTGAGACCCAGTACTTC
CDR3aa: CAIGEGGETQYF

len: 13
j_gene: TRBJ2-7
d_gene: .
v_gene: TRBV6-6
abundance: few
CDR3nt: TGTGCCAGCAGTACGACAGCCTACTACGAGCAGTACTTC
CDR3aa: CASSTTAYYEQYF

len: 14
j_gene: TRBJ1-3
d_gene: .
v_gene: TRBV3-1/TRBV3-2
abundance: once
CDR3nt: TGTGCCAGCAGCCAAGCGGGGGGCGGAAACACCATATATTTT
CDR3aa: CASSQAGGGNTIYF

len: 17
j_gene: TRBJ1-5
d_gene: TRBD1
v_gene: TRBV28
abundance: few
CDR3nt: TGTGCCAGCAGTATATCGACAGGGGCTAATCTATATCAGCCCCAGCATTTT
CDR3aa: CASSISTGANLYQPQHF

len: 12
j_gene: TRBJ1-2
d_gene: TRBD1
v_gene: TRBV6-5
abundance: many
CDR3nt: TGTGCCAGCCATCAGGGGGCATCTGGCTACACCTTC
CDR3aa: CASHQGASGYTF

len: 13
j_gene: TRBJ2-1
d_gene: .
v_gene: TRBV11-2
abundance: .
CDR3nt: TGTGCCAGCAGCTTCTTCGGGGTAGTAGAGCAGTTCTTC
CDR3aa: CASSFFGVVEQFF